The 29 T cell receptor beta chains below all came from one sample that was sequenced in a study of blood T cells in healthy people across ages. PCR was performed a second time for roughly 7 to 11 cycles using a sample-barcoded 5' primer and a J-beta primer mix. From the 5' RACE reads, TCRdb called clonotypes with MiXCR, one entry per CDR3 protein. The sample yields 1.5 million to 2 million distinct CDR3 sequences, roughly 52% seen once. The specimen was blood. The receptor source for this set is a woman aged 40 to 50 in good health.

This clonotype was found a few times. V gene TRBV11-2 combines with J gene TRBJ2-7; possibly TRBD2 for D (6 bases). The CDR3 is made up of 15 amino acids. V lost 5 bases, J lost 4 bases, and 18 bases lay in between. Per the germline V gene, CDR1 is SGHAT and CDR2 is FQNNGV. Here the CDR3 reads CASSPSGRGIYEQYF. In DNA, the CDR3 is TGTGCCAGCAGCCCCTCTGGACGGGGGATTTACGAGCAGTACTTC. The variable domain in full, with the rest retrieved from reference TRBV11-2 and TRBJ2-7, is EAGVAQSPRYKIIEKRQSVAFWCNPISGHATLYWYQQILGQGPKLLIQFQNNGVVDDSQLPKDRFSAERLKGVDSTLKIQPAKLEDSAVYLCASSPSGRGIYEQYFGPGTRLTVT.

This clonotype occurred many times. The chain couples TRBV12-3 or TRBV12-4 to TRBJ2-5; D unresolved. The V end was cut by 3 bases, the J end by 2 bases, with 7 bases between. The CDR3 runs to 13 residues. CDR3 in DNA: TGTGCCAGCAGTTTCCCCAATCAAGAGACCCAGTACTTC. Its translation is CASSFPNQETQYF.

This clonotype occurred a few times. The chain is built from TRBV10-3 and TRBJ2-7; 8 bases align to TRBD1. Germline V CDR1 and CDR2: ENHRY, SYGVKD. With V trimmed by 8 bases and J by 4 bases, 10 bases remained unmatched. This CDR3 is built from 14 residues. The CDR3 sequence is CAISPAGGWYEQYF. DNA of the CDR3: TGTGCCATCTCCCCGGCAGGGGGCTGGTACGAGCAGTACTTC.

This sequence joins TRBV7-9 and TRBJ1-4; tentative D call: TRBD1 (6 bases). From germline, CDR1 is SEHNR and CDR2 FQNEAQ (reference sequence). This CDR3 is 13 amino acids long. Trimming took 6 bases from V and 8 from J, leaving 13 bases between them. The CDR3 is CASRQGFGEKLFF. For the CDR3, the DNA is TGTGCCAGCAGGCAGGGGTTCGGCGAAAAACTGTTTTTT.

Details on this clonotype: A single base separates this from a much larger clone, so it may be a read error. The chain employs TRBV29-1 and TRBJ2-5; D gene uncertain. The CDR3 is 12 amino acids. Germline-derived CDR1 and CDR2 are SQVTM and ANQGSEA. CDR3 loop: CSVAQLKETRYF. DNA for the CDR3: TGCAGCGTTGCACAGCTTAAAGAGACCCGGTACTTC.

As for this clonotype: This sequence may be a read error, since a much larger clone differs from it by one base. This chain links TRBV2 with TRBJ2-1; 11 bases fit TRBD2. Trimming removed 7 bases from V and 2 bases from J; junction bases left unmatched: 1. The germline gives CDR1 SNHLY, CDR2 FYNNEI. The CDR3 spans 14 residues. The DNA for the CDR3 is TGTGCCAGCAATAGCGGGGGGGCCTACAATGAGCAGTTCTTC. Translated, it gives CASNSGGAYNEQFF. The full variable domain, rest sourced from reference TRBV2 and TRBJ2-1, is EPEVTQTPSHQVTQMGQEVILRCVPISNHLYFYWYRQILGQKVEFLVSFYNNEISEKSEIFDDQFSVERPDGSNFTLKIRSTKLEDSAMYFCASNSGGAYNEQFFGPGTRLTVL.

This clonotype was seen just once. The chain employs TRBV4-3 and TRBJ1-2; D is uncertain. Germline CDR1 is LGHNA and CDR2 is YSLEER. The CDR3 length is 16 residues. Trimming removed 0 bases at V and 0 bases at J, with 11 bases between. The CDR3, as DNA: TGCGCCAGCAGCCAAGAGAGGCCGACCTCTAACTATGGCTACACCTTC. Its translation is CASSQERPTSNYGYTF.

The rearrangement uses TRBV5-1 and TRBJ2-1, with D uncertain. There are 15 residues in the CDR3. Trimming removed 0 bases at V and 2 bases at J, with 9 bases between. In germline, CDR1 is SGHRS, CDR2 YFSETQ. The CDR3 DNA reads TGCGCCAGCAGCTTGGGTCGTGCTACCTACAATGAGCAGTTCTTC. Translated, it gives CASSLGRATYNEQFF.

This clonotype occurred a few times. V and J are TRBV21-1 and TRBJ2-5; TRBD1, as called in the table, went unchecked against the DNA. TRBV21-1 is a documented pseudogene. This CDR3 contains 13 residues. The CDR3 loop reads CASRPPRGCEQYF. CDR3 coding DNA: TGTGCCAGCCGGCCGCCTAGGGGGTGTGAGCAGTACTTC.

This clonotype showed up just a few times. The V gene is TRBV29-1, the J gene TRBJ1-4, with D uncertain. Germline loops: CDR1 SQVTM, CDR2 ANQGSEA. V was cut by 5 bases and J by 5 bases, with 12 bases left in between. The CDR3 consists of 13 residues. For the CDR3, the DNA is TGCAGCGTTCGGACCCTTGGGAATGAAAAACTGTTTTTT. Translated, it gives CSVRTLGNEKLFF.

The V gene is TRBV7-2, the J gene TRBJ2-5; 11 nucleotides align to TRBD2. This CDR3 contains 16 residues. The V gene's germline CDR1 is SGHTA and CDR2 FQGNSA. The junction had 7 bases not matched to a gene; V was cut back by 5 bases and J by 2 bases. The CDR3 protein is CASSKSSGGGQETQYF. CDR3 nucleotide sequence: TGTGCCAGCAGCAAAAGTAGCGGGGGGGGTCAAGAGACCCAGTACTTC. Full variable domain (outside the CDR3, taken from reference TRBV7-2 and TRBJ2-5): GAGVSQSPSNKVTEKGKDVELRCDPISGHTALYWYRQSLGQGLEFLIYFQGNSAPDKSGLPSDRFSAERTGGSVSTLTIQRTQQEDSAVYLCASSKSSGGGQETQYFGPGTRLLVL.

This rearrangement joins TRBV27 to TRBJ1-2; a weak D match, TRBD1 (5 bases). This CDR3 spans 14 amino acids. Germline V CDR1 and CDR2: MNHEY, SMNVEV (reference sequence). V shed 6 bases and J shed 4 bases, with 15 bases lying between them. In DNA form, the CDR3 reads TGTGCCAGCAGCCAAGGGGCATTCCCCTATGGCTACACCTTC. Translated: CASSQGAFPYGYTF.

The gene calls are TRBV7-2 and TRBJ2-1, with D perhaps matching TRBD1 (6 bases). Germline V gene sequence: CDR1 SGHTA, CDR2 FQGNSA. The CDR3 has 16 residues. Trimming took off 1 base at V and 6 bases at J, with 16 bases between the two ends. CDR3 in amino acids: CASSLDGTRRGNEQFF. The DNA of the CDR3 is TGTGCCAGCAGCTTAGATGGGACACGGCGAGGCAATGAGCAGTTCTTC.

This clonotype was seen a handful of times. This chain connects TRBV20-1 to TRBJ1-2; D is undetermined. V lost 1 base and J 6 bases, leaving 12 bases between the germline ends. This CDR3 is built from 13 residues. Germline loops: CDR1 DFQATT, CDR2 SNEGSKA (reference sequence). The CDR3 DNA reads TGCAGTGCTAGAGGGTCGTCAGTTCATGGCTACACCTTC. Translation gives CSARGSSVHGYTF.

The chain carries TRBV20-1 and TRBJ1-6; D might be TRBD1 (5 bases). With 6 bases removed from V and 0 bases from J, the gap between germline ends came to 15 bases. The CDR3 sequence is 16 residues long. Germline CDR1 reads DFQATT; CDR2 reads SNEGSKA (reference sequence). In nucleotides, the CDR3 is TGCAGTGCCCGGTACCCAGGGAACTCCTATAATTCACCCCTCCACTTT. Translation: CSARYPGNSYNSPLHF.

The chain recombines TRBV7-9 with TRBJ2-1, with 13 bases matching TRBD2. The CDR3 runs to 18 residues. CDR1 SEHNR and CDR2 FQNEAQ come from the germline V gene (reference sequence). V was pared by 5 bases and J by 2 bases, with 9 bases of the junction left unmatched. CDR3 in amino acids: CASSPLLAGGLAYNEQFF. CDR3 DNA sequence: TGTGCCAGCAGCCCTTTACTAGCGGGGGGGCTGGCCTACAATGAGCAGTTCTTC.

This clonotype has only a few counts. The chain recombines TRBV7-2 with TRBJ2-3; 7 nucleotides line up with TRBD1. The CDR3 loop spans 15 amino acids. V dropped 5 bases and J dropped 0; count of bases not matched to a gene: 5. Germline CDR1 and CDR2: SGHTA and FQGNSA. CDR3: CASSRTGQSTDTQYF. The CDR3 DNA is TGTGCCAGCAGCCGTACGGGACAGAGCACAGATACGCAGTATTTT.

This clonotype came up once. The CDR3 region has the DNA TGTGCCAGCAGTCTTCGACAGGGGCGGCCCCTCTACGAGCAGTACTTC. Translating it yields CASSLRQGRPLYEQYF. The chain recombines TRBV28 with TRBJ2-7; TRBD1 aligns across 8 bases. CDR3 length: 16 residues. Trimming cost V 5 bases and J 3 bases; bases outside gene matches: 12. Germline V gene data show CDR1 as MDHEN and CDR2 as SYDVKM.

The chain joins TRBV5-1 to TRBJ1-4; TRBD1 matches 7 bases. In germline, CDR1 is SGHRS, CDR2 YFSETQ. This CDR3 is built from 15 residues. V gave up 3 bases and J gave up 3 bases; unmatched junction bases: 5. CDR3 sequence reads: CASSWGTAANEKLFF. As DNA, the CDR3 is TGCGCCAGCAGCTGGGGGACAGCAGCTAATGAAAAACTGTTTTTT.

This clonotype was seen repeatedly, ten times or more. This chain uses TRBV20-1 with TRBJ2-7; D tentatively fits TRBD1 or TRBD2 (6 bases each). Near its end, the DNA agrees better with TRBJ2-5, so the J call may be wrong. The CDR3 length is 14 residues. Germline V gene lookup returns CDR1 DFQATT and CDR2 SNEGSKA (reference sequence). CDR3 sequence: CSAGVGGQRETQYF. The DNA for the CDR3 is TGCAGTGCTGGGGTTGGGGGGCAAAGAGAGACCCAGTACTTC.

This clonotype appeared a few times. The rearrangement joins TRBV20-1 to TRBJ2-4; 10 bases agree with TRBD2. The DNA end favors TRBJ2-5, so the J call may be wrong. Germline V gene lookup returns CDR1 DFQATT and CDR2 SNEGSKA (reference sequence). The CDR3 runs 19 residues. Written as DNA, the CDR3 is TGCAGTGCTAGAGCTCAAAGTAGGGGGCTAGCGGGGGACCAAGAGACCCAGTACTTC. Residues: CSARAQSRGLAGDQETQYF.

The chain joins TRBV20-1 to TRBJ1-2; D might be TRBD1 (6 bases). The CDR3 has 13 amino acids. In germline, CDR1 is DFQATT, CDR2 SNEGSKA (reference sequence). Trimming stripped 1 base from V and 8 bases from J, with 14 bases between. The CDR3 loop is CSARVPGAEGYTF. The CDR3 region has the DNA TGCAGTGCTAGAGTCCCGGGGGCGGAGGGCTACACCTTC.

The V and J genes are TRBV7-2 and TRBJ1-6; D not certain. The germline gives CDR1 SGHTA, CDR2 FQGNSA. The CDR3 consists of 14 residues. V was pared by 3 bases and J by 9 bases, with 12 bases between. The CDR3 sequence is CASSLGGQASPLHF. DNA for the CDR3: TGTGCCAGCAGCTTGGGCGGGCAGGCTTCACCCCTCCACTTT.

V is TRBV5-5 and J is TRBJ2-1, with TRBD2 matching 8 bases. This CDR3 is built from 15 residues. J lost 5 bases, V lost 4 bases, and 8 bases had no gene match. Germline V lookup: CDR1 SGHKS, CDR2 YYEKEE (reference sequence). The CDR3: CASSLPGLVHNEQFF. The CDR3 region has the DNA TGTGCCAGCAGCCTGCCGGGACTAGTCCACAATGAGCAGTTCTTC.

The chain uses TRBV5-4 and TRBJ2-2, with D perhaps matching TRBD1 (5 bases). V was cut by 3 bases and J by 4 bases, with 19 bases left in between. Germline loops: CDR1 SGHNT, CDR2 YYREEE (reference sequence). This CDR3 is built from 17 residues. The CDR3 region is CASSSSGAGSVTGELFF. CDR3 nucleotide sequence: TGTGCCAGCAGCTCGTCCGGAGCAGGGTCTGTCACCGGGGAGCTGTTTTTT.

The chain links TRBV6-2 or TRBV6-3 to TRBJ2-1, with unresolved D. V was shortened by 4 bases and J by 7 bases, with 17 bases between the two germline ends. The V gene's germline CDR1 is MNHEY and CDR2 SVGEGT. This CDR3 region has 15 residues. The CDR3, as DNA: TGTGCCAGCAGTTCGACAACACTGGTAGAGAATGAGCAGTTCTTC. This translates into CASSSTTLVENEQFF.

The J gene is TRBJ2-1, the V gene TRBV6-2 or TRBV6-3; 9 bases align to TRBD1. The CDR3 sequence is 15 residues long. J gave up 7 bases and V 7 bases, and 11 bases lay outside the gene matches. Germline-derived CDR1 and CDR2 are MNHEY and SVGEGT. CDR3 region: CASISHGTGSNEQFF. The DNA for the CDR3 is TGTGCCAGCATCAGCCATGGGACAGGGTCGAATGAGCAGTTCTTC.

The chain combines TRBV6-1 with TRBJ1-1, with a tentative D call TRBD1 (6 bases). The CDR3 consists of 15 residues. The germline CDR1 and CDR2 sequences are MNHNS and SASEGT. Trimming shortened V by 4 bases and J by 4 bases, and 16 bases separated the two germline ends. CDR3: CASSAYYREGTEAFF. The CDR3 DNA follows: TGTGCCAGCAGTGCCTATTACAGGGAGGGCACTGAAGCTTTCTTT.

V is TRBV5-1 and J is TRBJ2-2, with a possible D match to TRBD1 (5 bases). The CDR3 sequence is 14 residues long. The germline V gene has CDR1 SGHRS and CDR2 YFSETQ. V was pared by 4 bases and J by 6 bases, with 13 bases between. The CDR3 region has the DNA TGCGCCAGCAGCGTGACAGAAGGGGCCGGGGAGCTGTTTTTT. Protein sequence: CASSVTEGAGELFF.